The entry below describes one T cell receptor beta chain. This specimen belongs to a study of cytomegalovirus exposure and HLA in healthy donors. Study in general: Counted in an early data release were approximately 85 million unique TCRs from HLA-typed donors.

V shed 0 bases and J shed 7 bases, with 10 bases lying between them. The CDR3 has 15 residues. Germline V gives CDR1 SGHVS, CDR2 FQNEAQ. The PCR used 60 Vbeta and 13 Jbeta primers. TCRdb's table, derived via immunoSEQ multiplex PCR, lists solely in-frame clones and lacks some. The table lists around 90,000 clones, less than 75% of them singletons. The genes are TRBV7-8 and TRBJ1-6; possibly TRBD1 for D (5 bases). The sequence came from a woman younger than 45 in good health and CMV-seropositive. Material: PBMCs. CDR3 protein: CASSLALGANSPLHF. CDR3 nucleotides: TGTGCCAGCAGCTTAGCGCTTGGGGCAAATTCACCCCTCCACTTT.